This T cell receptor beta chain comes out of a study of Tregs in tolerant kidney transplant recipients. Mixed chimerism was transient after nonmyeloablative marrow transplants from related graft donors. Produced via immunoSEQ multiplex PCR; TCRdb's table is partial and in-frame only. Its clone listing holds thousands of clones. About this clone itself: The sequenced fragment ends 3 residues before the CDR3 boundary, so the rest is inferred from the germline J gene.

The germline V gene has CDR1 LNHDA and CDR2 SQIVND (reference sequence). This CDR3 is 15 amino acids long. Unmatched junction bases numbered 7, after V lost 1 base and J lost 8 bases. The sample was CD4+ T cells from blood (PBMCs), taken 6 months after the transplant. The chain carries TRBV19 and TRBJ2-1; 8 positions agree with TRBD2. This TCR came from a human patient who received a combined kidney and bone marrow transplant. Some T cells here may be from the graft donor. The covered CDR3 bases are TGTGCCAGTAGTATAGTGATGGCCGGGGGGGATGAG. Its protein product is CASSIVMAGGDE. The full-length CDR3 reads as CASSIVMAGGDEQFF.